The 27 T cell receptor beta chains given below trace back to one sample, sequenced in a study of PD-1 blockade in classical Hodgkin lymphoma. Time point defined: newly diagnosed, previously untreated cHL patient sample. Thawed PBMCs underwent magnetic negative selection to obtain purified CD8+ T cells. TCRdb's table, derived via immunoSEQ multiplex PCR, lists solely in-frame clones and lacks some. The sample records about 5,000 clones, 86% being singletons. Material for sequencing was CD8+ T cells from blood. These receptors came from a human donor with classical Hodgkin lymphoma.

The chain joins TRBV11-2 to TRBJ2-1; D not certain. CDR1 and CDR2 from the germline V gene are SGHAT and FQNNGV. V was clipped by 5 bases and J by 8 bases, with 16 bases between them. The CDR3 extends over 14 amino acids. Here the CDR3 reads CASSPGPPIYEQFF. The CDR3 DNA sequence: TGTGCCAGCAGCCCCGGCCCTCCTATCTATGAGCAGTTCTTC.

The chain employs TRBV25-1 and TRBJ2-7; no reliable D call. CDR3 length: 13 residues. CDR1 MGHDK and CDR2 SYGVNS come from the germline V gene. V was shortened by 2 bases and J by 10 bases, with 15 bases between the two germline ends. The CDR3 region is CASSERAPRAQYF. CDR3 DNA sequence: TGTGCCAGCAGTGAAAGGGCCCCTAGGGCCCAGTACTTC.

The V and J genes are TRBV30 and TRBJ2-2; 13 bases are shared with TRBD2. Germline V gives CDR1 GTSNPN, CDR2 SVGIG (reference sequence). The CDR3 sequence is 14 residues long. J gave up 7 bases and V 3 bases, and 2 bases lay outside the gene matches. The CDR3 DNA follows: TGTGCCTGGAGACTAGCGGGAGGGATCGGGGAGCTGTTTTTT. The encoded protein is CAWRLAGGIGELFF.

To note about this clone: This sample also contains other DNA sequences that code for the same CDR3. The CDR3 loop is CVRSFCGENYGYTF. The CDR3, as DNA: TGTGTCAGAAGCTTCTGCGGGGAGAACTATGGTTACACCTTC. The chain uses TRBV7-5 and TRBJ1-2. TRBV7-5 is a pseudogene segment. CDR3 length: 14 residues.

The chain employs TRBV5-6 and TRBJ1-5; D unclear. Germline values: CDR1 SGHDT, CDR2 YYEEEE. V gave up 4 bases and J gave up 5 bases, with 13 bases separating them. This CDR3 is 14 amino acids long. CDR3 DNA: TGTGCCAGCAGCAGCGGAGTTGTCGATCAGCCCCAGCATTTT. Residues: CASSSGVVDQPQHF.

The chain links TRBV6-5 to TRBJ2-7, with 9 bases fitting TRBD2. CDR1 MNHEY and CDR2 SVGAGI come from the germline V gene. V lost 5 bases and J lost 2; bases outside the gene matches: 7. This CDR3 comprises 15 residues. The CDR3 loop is CASSLLAGLPYEQYF. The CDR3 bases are TGTGCCAGCAGTCTTCTAGCGGGGCTACCCTACGAGCAGTACTTC.

The DNA of the CDR3 is TGTGCCAGCAGTTCAATAGCGGGAGAGGGAGAGACCCAGTACTTC. Its protein product is CASSSIAGEGETQYF. The rearrangement links TRBV27 to TRBJ2-5, with 9 bases identical to TRBD2. Germline CDR1 reads MNHEY; CDR2 reads SMNVEV (reference sequence). V lost 4 bases, J lost 4 bases, and 7 bases stayed unmatched. CDR3 length: 15 residues.

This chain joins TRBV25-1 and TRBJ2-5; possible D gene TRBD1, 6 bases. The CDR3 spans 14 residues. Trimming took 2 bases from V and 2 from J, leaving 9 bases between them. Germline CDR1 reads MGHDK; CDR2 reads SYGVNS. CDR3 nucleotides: TGTGCCAGCAGTGAACGGACAGAGCAAGAGACCCAGTACTTC. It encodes CASSERTEQETQYF.

This CDR3 is CASSLSGYEQYF. The DNA of the CDR3 is TGTGCCAGCAGTTTAAGTGGATACGAGCAGTACTTC. J is TRBJ2-7 and V is TRBV6-6; D is undetermined. Trimming took off 4 bases at V and 4 bases at J, with 8 bases between the two ends. Germline CDR1 MNHNY, CDR2 SVGAGI (reference sequence). There are 12 residues in the CDR3.

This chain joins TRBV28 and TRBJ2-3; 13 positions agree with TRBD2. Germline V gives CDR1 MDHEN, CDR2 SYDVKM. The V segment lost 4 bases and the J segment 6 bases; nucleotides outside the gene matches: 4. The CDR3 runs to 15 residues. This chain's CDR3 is CASSWTSGRRDTQYF. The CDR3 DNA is TGTGCCAGCAGTTGGACTAGCGGGAGACGGGATACGCAGTATTTT.

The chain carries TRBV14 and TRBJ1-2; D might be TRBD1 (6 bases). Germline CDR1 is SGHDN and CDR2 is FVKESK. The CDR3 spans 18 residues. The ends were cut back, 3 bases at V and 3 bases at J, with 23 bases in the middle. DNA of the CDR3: TGTGCCAGCAGCCACAAGAGGCATCGCCAGTCAGGGGACTATGGCTACACCTTC. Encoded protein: CASSHKRHRQSGDYGYTF.

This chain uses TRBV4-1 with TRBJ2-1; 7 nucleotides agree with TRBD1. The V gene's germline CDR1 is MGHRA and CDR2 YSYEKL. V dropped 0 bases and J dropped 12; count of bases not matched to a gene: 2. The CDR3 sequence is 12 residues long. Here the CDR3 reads CASSQEDRRQFF. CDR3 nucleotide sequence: TGCGCCAGCAGCCAAGAGGACAGGAGGCAGTTCTTC.

The DNA of the CDR3 is TGTGCCAGCAGCTCGAAAAACAGGGAGACTAACTATGGCTACACCTTC. This sequence encodes CASSSKNRETNYGYTF. The genes are TRBV7-9 and TRBJ1-2; TRBD1 is a possible D gene (6 bases). The CDR3 is 16 residues long. Germline V gene sequence: CDR1 SEHNR, CDR2 FQNEAQ (reference sequence). V dropped 4 bases and J dropped 0 bases, with 15 bases sitting between them.

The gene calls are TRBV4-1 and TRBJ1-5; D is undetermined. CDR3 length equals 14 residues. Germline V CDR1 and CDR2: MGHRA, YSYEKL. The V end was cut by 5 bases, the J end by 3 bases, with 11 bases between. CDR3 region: CASSAHSYNQPQHF. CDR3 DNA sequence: TGCGCCAGCAGCGCCCACAGTTACAATCAGCCCCAGCATTTT.

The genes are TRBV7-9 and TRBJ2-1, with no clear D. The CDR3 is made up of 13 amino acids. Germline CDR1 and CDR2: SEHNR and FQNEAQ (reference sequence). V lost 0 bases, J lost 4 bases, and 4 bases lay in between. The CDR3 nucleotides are TGTGCCAGCAGCTTAGCCCGTTACAATGAGCAGTTCTTC. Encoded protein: CASSLARYNEQFF.

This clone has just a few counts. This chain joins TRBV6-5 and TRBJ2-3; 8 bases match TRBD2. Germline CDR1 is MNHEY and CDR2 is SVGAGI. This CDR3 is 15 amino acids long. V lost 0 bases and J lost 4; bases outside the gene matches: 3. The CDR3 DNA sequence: TGTGCCAGCAGTTACTCGAGCGGGAGCTCAGATACGCAGTATTTT. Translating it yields CASSYSSGSSDTQYF.

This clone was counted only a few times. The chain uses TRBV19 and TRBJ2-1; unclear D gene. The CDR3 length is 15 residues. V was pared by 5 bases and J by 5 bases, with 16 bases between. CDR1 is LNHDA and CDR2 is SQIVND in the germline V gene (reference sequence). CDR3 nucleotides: TGTGCCAGTAGTGTTGGACCACTGGAGCACAATGAGCAGTTCTTC. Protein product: CASSVGPLEHNEQFF.

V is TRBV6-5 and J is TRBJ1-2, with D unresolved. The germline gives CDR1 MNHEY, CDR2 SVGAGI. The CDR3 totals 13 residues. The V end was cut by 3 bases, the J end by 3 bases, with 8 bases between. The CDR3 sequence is CASSYPSYYGYTF. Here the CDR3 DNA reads TGTGCCAGCAGTTATCCGTCCTACTATGGCTACACCTTC.

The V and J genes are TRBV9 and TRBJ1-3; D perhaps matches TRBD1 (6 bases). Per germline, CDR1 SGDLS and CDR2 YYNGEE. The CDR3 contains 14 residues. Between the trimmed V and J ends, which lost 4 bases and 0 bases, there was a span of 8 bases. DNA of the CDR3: TGTGCCAGCAGCAAAGGGGGCTCTGGAAACACCATATATTTT. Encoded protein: CASSKGGSGNTIYF.

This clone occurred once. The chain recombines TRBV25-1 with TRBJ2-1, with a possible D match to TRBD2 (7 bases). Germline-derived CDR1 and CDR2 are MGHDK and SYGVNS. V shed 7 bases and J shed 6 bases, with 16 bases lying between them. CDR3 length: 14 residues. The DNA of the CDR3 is TGTGCCAGCATATCGGGGGGCCATTCCAATGAGCAGTTCTTC. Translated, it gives CASISGGHSNEQFF.

In nucleotides, the CDR3 is TGTGCCAGCAGCCCCAGCCAAAACTATGGCTACACCTTC. Translation gives CASSPSQNYGYTF. The V call is TRBV7-9, the J call TRBJ1-2; D is unclear. The V end was cut by 5 bases, the J end by 2 bases, with 9 bases between. The CDR3 runs 13 residues. CDR1 and CDR2 (germline): SEHNR, FQNEAQ (reference sequence).

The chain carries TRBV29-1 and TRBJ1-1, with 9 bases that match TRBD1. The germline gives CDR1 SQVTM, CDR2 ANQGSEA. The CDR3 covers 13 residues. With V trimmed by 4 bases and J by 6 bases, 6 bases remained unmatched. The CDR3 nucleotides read TGCAGCGTTGGACAGGGGGACGGATCTGAAGCTTTCTTT. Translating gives CSVGQGDGSEAFF.

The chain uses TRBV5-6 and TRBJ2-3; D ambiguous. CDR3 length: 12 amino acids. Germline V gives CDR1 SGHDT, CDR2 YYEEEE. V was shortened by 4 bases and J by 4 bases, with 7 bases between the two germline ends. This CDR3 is CASSNRPDTQYF. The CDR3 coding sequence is TGTGCCAGCAGCAACCGTCCAGATACGCAGTATTTT.

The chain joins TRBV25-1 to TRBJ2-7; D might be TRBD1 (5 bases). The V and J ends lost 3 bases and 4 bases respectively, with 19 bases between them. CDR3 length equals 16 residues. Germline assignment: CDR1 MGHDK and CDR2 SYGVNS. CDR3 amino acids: CASSEPQTATSYEQYF. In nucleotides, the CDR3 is TGTGCCAGCAGTGAGCCCCAGACAGCCACCAGTTACGAGCAGTACTTC.

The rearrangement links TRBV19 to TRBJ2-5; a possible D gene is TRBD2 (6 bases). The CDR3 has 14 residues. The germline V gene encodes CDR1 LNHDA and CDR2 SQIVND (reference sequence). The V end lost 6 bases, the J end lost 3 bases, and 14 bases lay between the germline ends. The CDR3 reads CASRRSWGEETQYF. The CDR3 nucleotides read TGTGCCAGTAGACGGTCTTGGGGGGAAGAGACCCAGTACTTC.

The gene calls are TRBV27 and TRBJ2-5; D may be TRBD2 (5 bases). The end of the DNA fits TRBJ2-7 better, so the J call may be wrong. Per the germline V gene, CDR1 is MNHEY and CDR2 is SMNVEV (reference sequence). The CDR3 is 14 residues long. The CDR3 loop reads CASSLRAPLYEQYF. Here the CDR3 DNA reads TGTGCCAGCAGTTTGAGGGCTCCCCTCTACGAGCAGTACTTC.

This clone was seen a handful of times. The CDR3 spells CASSGTEVTEAFF. In nucleotides, the CDR3 is TGTGCCAGCAGCGGGACAGAAGTGACTGAAGCTTTCTTT. The V gene is TRBV6-5, the J gene TRBJ1-1, with 7 bases identical to TRBD1. From germline, CDR1 is MNHEY and CDR2 SVGAGI. The V gene end was trimmed by 6 bases and the J gene end by 5 bases; junction bases not matched to a gene: 6. This CDR3 comprises 13 residues.